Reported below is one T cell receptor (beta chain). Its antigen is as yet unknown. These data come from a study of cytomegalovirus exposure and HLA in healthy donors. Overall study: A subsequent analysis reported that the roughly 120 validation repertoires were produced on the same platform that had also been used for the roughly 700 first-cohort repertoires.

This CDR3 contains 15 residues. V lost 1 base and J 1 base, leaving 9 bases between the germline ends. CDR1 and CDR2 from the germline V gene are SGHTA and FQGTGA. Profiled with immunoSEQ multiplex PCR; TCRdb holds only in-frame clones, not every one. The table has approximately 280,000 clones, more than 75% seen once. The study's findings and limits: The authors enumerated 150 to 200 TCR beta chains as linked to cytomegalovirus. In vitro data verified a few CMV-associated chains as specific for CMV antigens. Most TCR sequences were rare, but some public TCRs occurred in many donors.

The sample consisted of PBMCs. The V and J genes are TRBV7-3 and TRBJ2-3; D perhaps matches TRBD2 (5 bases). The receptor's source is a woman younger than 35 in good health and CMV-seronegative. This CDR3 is CASSLSLSGTDTQYF. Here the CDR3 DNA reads TGTGCCAGCAGCTTAAGTCTTAGCGGCACAGATACGCAGTATTTT. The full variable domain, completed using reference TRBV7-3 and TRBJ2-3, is GAGVSQTPSNKVTEKGKYVELRCDPISGHTALYWYRQSLGQGPEFLIYFQGTGAADDSGLPNDRFFAVRPEGSVSTLKIQRTERGDSAVYLCASSLSLSGTDTQYFGPGTRLTVL.